A single sample is the source of the 28 T cell receptor beta chains below, sequenced in a study of blood T cells in healthy people across ages. Combining a sample-barcoded 5' primer with a J-beta primer mix, a second PCR ran for roughly 7 to 11 cycles. TCRdb re-derived calls from the 5' RACE reads in MiXCR, one entry per CDR3 protein. The sample lists some 860,000 distinct CDR3 sequences, roughly 56% seen once, with around a quarter in the top ten. The material sequenced was blood. Every receptor here comes from a man aged 35-49 years in good health.

This clonotype has a handful of counts. The chain carries TRBV4-2 and TRBJ1-5; TRBD1 matches at 7 bases. Germline values: CDR1 LGHNA, CDR2 YNFKEQ. The trim removed 1 base at V and 7 bases at J, leaving 10 bases unmatched. The CDR3 spans 16 residues. The CDR3 DNA reads as TGTGCCAGCAGCCAAGGTCCCGACAGGGCTGGACAGCCCCAGCATTTT. Translation: CASSQGPDRAGQPQHF.

The genes are TRBV24-1 and TRBJ2-4, with 10 bases fitting TRBD1. TRBJ2-5 explains the end of the DNA better; the J call may be wrong. The CDR3 is made up of 15 amino acids. In germline, CDR1 is KGHDR, CDR2 SFDVKD. The CDR3 here is CATSDSGQGQETQYF. The CDR3, as DNA: TGTGCCACCAGTGATTCGGGACAGGGGCAAGAGACCCAGTACTTC.

Remarks on this clonotype: A much bigger clone sits one base away, suggesting this may be a read error. The V gene is TRBV3-1, the J gene TRBJ2-7; D is unclear. CDR1 is LGHDT, CDR2 YNNKEL, per germline (reference sequence). The CDR3 is 12 residues long. The CDR3 bases are TGTGTCAGCAGCCAAGTTGGCTACGAGCAGTACTTC. As protein: CVSSQVGYEQYF.

This clonotype was detected only a few times. V gene TRBV29-1 combines with J gene TRBJ2-3; D uncertain. This CDR3 contains 13 residues. Per germline, CDR1 SQVTM and CDR2 ANQGSEA. The V and J ends lost 4 bases and 3 bases respectively, with 11 bases between them. CDR3 sequence reads: CSVAVRETDTQYF. The CDR3 DNA is TGCAGCGTTGCTGTCCGAGAGACAGATACGCAGTATTTT.

The chain employs TRBV12-3 or TRBV12-4 and TRBJ2-5; TRBD2 aligns across 9 bases. The junction had 11 bases not matched to a gene; V was cut back by 7 bases and J by 11 bases. The CDR3 has 13 residues. CDR3 sequence reads: CASTPSGINEQYF. The CDR3 nucleotides are TGTGCCAGCACTCCTAGCGGGATCAATGAGCAGTACTTC.

This chain joins TRBV19 and TRBJ2-5; TRBD2 aligns across 10 bases. After removal of 1 base from V and 0 bases from J, the junction contained 2 bases not matched to a gene. This CDR3 spans 16 amino acids. Germline V gives CDR1 LNHDA, CDR2 SQIVND (reference sequence). CDR3 in DNA: TGTGCCAGTAGTATAGGGCTAGCGGGAGACCAAGAGACCCAGTACTTC. Translation gives CASSIGLAGDQETQYF.

This clonotype was seen once. The CDR3 region is CASMDREEAFF. In nucleotides, the CDR3 is TGTGCCAGCATGGACAGGGAGGAAGCTTTCTTT. J is TRBJ1-1 and V is TRBV12-3 or TRBV12-4; 8 nucleotides match TRBD1. J lost 8 bases, V lost 7 bases, and 3 bases had no gene match. This CDR3 has 11 residues.

This clonotype was seen a few times. The chain is built from TRBV12-3 or TRBV12-4 and TRBJ2-6; the D gene is possibly TRBD2 (6 bases). The CDR3 is 14 residues long. Trimming left V 5 bases short and J 2 bases short, with 7 bases between. CDR3 residues: CASSRLAGANVLTF. The CDR3 nucleotides are TGTGCCAGCAGTCGACTAGCTGGGGCCAACGTCCTGACTTTC.

The V gene is TRBV6-1, the J gene TRBJ1-6, with D possibly TRBD1 on 5 matching bases. Trimming shortened V by 1 base and J by 8 bases, and 6 bases separated the two germline ends. CDR3 size: 13 residues. The V gene's germline CDR1 is MNHNS and CDR2 SASEGT. The CDR3 DNA is TGTGCCAGCAGTGAAGTGGGGGATTCACCCCTCCACTTT. It translates to CASSEVGDSPLHF.

This chain links TRBV7-9 with TRBJ1-6; possibly TRBD1 for D (5 bases). Germline CDR1 and CDR2: SEHNR and FQNEAQ (reference sequence). V was trimmed by 5 bases and J by 7 bases, leaving 18 bases between them. This CDR3 is built from 16 residues. This CDR3 reads CASSPGSSGRNSPLHF. The CDR3 DNA reads TGTGCCAGCAGCCCGGGGTCCTCAGGGCGGAATTCACCCCTCCACTTT. Complete variable domain (other parts from reference TRBV7-9 and TRBJ1-6): DTGVSQNPRHKITKRGQNVTFRCDPISEHNRLYWYRQTLGQGPEFLTYFQNEAQLEKSRLLSDRFSAERPKGSFSTLEIQRTEQGDSAMYLCASSPGSSGRNSPLHFGNGTRLTVT.

This clonotype has just a few counts. This rearrangement joins TRBV6-2 or TRBV6-3 to TRBJ1-5; maybe TRBD1 (5 bases). The CDR3 covers 20 residues. The V end was cut by 2 bases, the J end by 0 bases, with 23 bases between. Germline loops: CDR1 MNHEY, CDR2 SVGEGT. The CDR3 coding sequence is TGTGCCAGCAGTTACGAGCGGGGACCACGCACGGGTTATAGCAATCAGCCCCAGCATTTT. Amino acids: CASSYERGPRTGYSNQPQHF.

The V gene is TRBV20-1, the J gene TRBJ2-7; TRBD2 might be the D (6 bases). There are 15 residues in the CDR3. Trimming pared 3 bases from V and 7 bases from J, leaving 22 bases between. The germline V gene encodes CDR1 DFQATT and CDR2 SNEGSKA (reference sequence). The CDR3 DNA is TGCAGTGCTAGTTTGGCCGGGGGATGGGTCAATGAGCAGTACTTC. Translation: CSASLAGGWVNEQYF.

This chain uses TRBV2 with TRBJ2-3; D is undetermined. The CDR3 spans 14 residues. Germline assignment: CDR1 SNHLY and CDR2 FYNNEI. V was clipped by 7 bases and J by 8 bases, with 19 bases between them. The CDR3 bases are TGTGCCAGCACTTTATTAATTTTCCCTGGTACGCAGTATTTT. Protein sequence: CASTLLIFPGTQYF.

This chain connects TRBV12-3 or TRBV12-4 to TRBJ1-4, with a tentative D call TRBD1 (5 bases). Trimming took 8 bases from V and 0 from J, leaving 13 bases between them. The CDR3 runs 15 residues. The CDR3 nucleotides are TGTGCCAGCTCCCTTGGGGCGACAACTAATGAAAAACTGTTTTTT. Its translation: CASSLGATTNEKLFF.

This clonotype appeared a few times. This rearrangement joins TRBV5-6 to TRBJ2-2, with D uncertain. CDR1 is SGHDT, CDR2 YYEEEE, per germline. The CDR3 loop spans 12 amino acids. With 1 base removed from V and 4 bases from J, the gap between germline ends came to 2 bases. The DNA of the CDR3 is TGTGCCAGCAGCTTGACCACCGGGGAGCTGTTTTTT. Protein product: CASSLTTGELFF. Filled out from reference TRBV5-6 and TRBJ2-2, the complete variable domain reads DAGVTQSPTHLIKTRGQQVTLRCSPKSGHDTVSWYQQALGQGPQFIFQYYEEEERQRGNFPDRFSGHQFPNYSSELNVNALLLGDSALYLCASSLTTGELFFGEGSRLTVL.

This clonotype was detected a few times. The CDR3 loop reads CASSVRDRESTGYTF. The DNA of the CDR3 is TGTGCCAGCAGCGTAAGGGACAGGGAATCTACTGGCTACACCTTC. The rearrangement links TRBV4-2 to TRBJ1-2; the match to TRBD1 covers 9 bases. V was clipped by 5 bases and J by 7 bases; unmatched bases: 11. The CDR3 sequence is 15 residues long. The germline gives CDR1 LGHNA, CDR2 YNFKEQ.

V gene TRBV6-4 combines with J gene TRBJ2-1; a weak D match, TRBD2 (7 bases). V lost 3 bases and J lost 0, with 12 bases in between. The CDR3 extends over 16 amino acids. CDR1 MRHNA and CDR2 SNTAGT come from the germline V gene. Here the CDR3 reads CASSEIGGGSYNEQFF. CDR3 bases: TGTGCCAGCAGTGAAATAGGGGGGGGCTCCTACAATGAGCAGTTCTTC.

This clonotype was counted between two and nine times. The chain combines TRBV20-1 with TRBJ2-5, with 8 bases fitting TRBD2. V shed 6 bases, J shed 4 bases, and the junction held 10 bases outside the gene matches. CDR1 is DFQATT and CDR2 is SNEGSKA in the germline V gene (reference sequence). The CDR3 sequence is 14 residues long. This CDR3 is CSAVPGLVGETQYF. The CDR3 DNA is TGCAGTGCCGTACCGGGACTAGTGGGAGAGACCCAGTACTTC.

The table lists this clonotype with a few counts. The J gene is TRBJ2-1, the V gene TRBV20-1, with D perhaps matching TRBD2 (6 bases). CDR1 is DFQATT and CDR2 is SNEGSKA in the germline V gene (reference sequence). The length of the CDR3 is 11 residues. The CDR3 DNA reads as TGCAGCCTACCGGGGGTCAATGAGCAGTTCTTC. Protein: CSLPGVNEQFF.

This chain joins TRBV9 and TRBJ1-2; D gene ambiguous. Germline CDR1 SGDLS, CDR2 YYNGEE. V was clipped by 6 bases and J by 11 bases, with 14 bases between them. This CDR3 region has 11 residues. The CDR3 region is CASNALGGYTF. The CDR3 DNA reads TGTGCCAGCAATGCGTTAGGAGGGTACACCTTC.

The chain carries TRBV10-3 and TRBJ1-2; D gene unclear. CDR3 size: 16 residues. CDR1 and CDR2 from the germline V gene are ENHRY and SYGVKD. V lost 0 bases, J lost 8 bases, and 19 bases lay in between. The CDR3 here is CAISESRSRESGGYTF. CDR3 DNA: TGTGCCATCAGTGAGTCGAGGTCCCGGGAGTCGGGCGGCTACACCTTC.

This clonotype was seen a few times. This sequence joins TRBV12-3 or TRBV12-4 and TRBJ2-5, with 8 positions matching TRBD2. The CDR3 runs to 15 residues. The ends lost 3 bases at V and 5 bases at J; junction bases unmatched: 8. This CDR3 is CASSLDGGARETQYF. The DNA for the CDR3 is TGTGCCAGCAGTTTGGACGGGGGGGCTCGCGAGACCCAGTACTTC.

This clonotype was picked up many times. J is TRBJ1-2 and V is TRBV7-2, with no clear D. CDR1 is SGHTA and CDR2 is FQGNSA in the germline V gene. V lost 1 base and J 7 bases, leaving 7 bases between the germline ends. The CDR3 spans 12 residues. The CDR3 DNA sequence: TGTGCCAGCAGCTTAGATTTTGGTGGCTACACCTTC. Protein product: CASSLDFGGYTF.

The rearrangement joins TRBV7-2 to TRBJ2-3; TRBD2 agrees at 8 bases. The V and J ends lost 4 bases and 4 bases, in that order; junction bases with no gene match: 16. There are 18 residues in the CDR3. CDR1 and CDR2 from the germline V gene are SGHTA and FQGNSA. CDR3 sequence reads: CASSSRTGAGAPADTQYF. CDR3 bases: TGTGCCAGCAGCTCCCGGACCGGAGCGGGAGCACCTGCAGATACGCAGTATTTT.

This clonotype was found a few times. The chain has TRBV29-1 and TRBJ2-7; D unresolved. This CDR3 region has 17 residues. V lost 4 bases to trimming and J lost 7 bases, with 29 bases between them. Germline lookup yields CDR1 SQVTM and CDR2 ANQGSEA. The CDR3 sequence is CSVAHQVPSLGENEQYF. The CDR3 DNA follows: TGCAGCGTTGCCCATCAAGTCCCAAGCTTAGGAGAGAATGAGCAGTACTTC.

The chain links TRBV28 to TRBJ1-6; D call uncertain. V dropped 4 bases and J dropped 0 bases, with 16 bases sitting between them. Germline V lookup: CDR1 MDHEN, CDR2 SYDVKM. CDR3 length: 18 residues. CDR3 bases: TGTGCCAGCAGTTCCCTCCAGGAGAGGAGCTCCTATAATTCACCCCTCCACTTT. This sequence encodes CASSSLQERSSYNSPLHF.

V is TRBV4-2 and J is TRBJ2-7; D is uncertain. V lost 1 base and J lost 6, with 7 bases in between. CDR3 size: 12 residues. Germline CDR1 reads LGHNA; CDR2 reads YNFKEQ. DNA for the CDR3: TGTGCCAGCAGCCAAGGTCTACGCGAGCAGTACTTC. Translation: CASSQGLREQYF.

In the case of this clonotype: A much larger clone differs from this one at a single base, so this may be a read error. The V gene is TRBV6-5, the J gene TRBJ2-7; D call uncertain. The V gene lost 2 bases and the J gene lost 0 bases, with 5 bases spanning the gap. In germline, CDR1 is MNHEY, CDR2 SVGAGI. The CDR3 contains 13 residues. As DNA, the CDR3 is TGTGCCAGCAGTTACGGGTACTCCTACGAGCAGTACTTC. Its protein product is CASSYGYSYEQYF.